Below are 31 T cell receptor beta chains sequenced from a single sample in a study of blood T cell repertoires in COVID-19. Sequencing used immunoSEQ multiplex PCR; TCRdb keeps in-frame clones, though not all of them. The sample comprises just over 15,000 clones, 82% of which are singletons, and over 20% rests with the top ten. The sample was peripheral blood. These TCRs come from a man at least 80 years old with active or convalescent COVID-19.

The V call is TRBV27, the J call TRBJ1-5, with 10 bases identical to TRBD1. Germline assignment: CDR1 MNHEY and CDR2 SMNVEV (reference sequence). The CDR3 contains 19 residues. The V and J ends lost 2 bases and 1 base, in that order; junction bases with no gene match: 11. CDR3 in amino acids: CASSLSQDRGGLSNQPQHF. For the CDR3, the DNA is TGTGCCAGCAGTTTAAGTCAGGACAGGGGGGGTTTAAGCAATCAGCCCCAGCATTTT.

The chain couples TRBV4-2 to TRBJ1-2; 8 nucleotides match TRBD1. Germline lookup yields CDR1 LGHNA and CDR2 YNFKEQ. With 0 bases clipped from V and 6 bases from J, the junction kept 9 bases outside the gene matches. The length of the CDR3 is 16 residues. In nucleotides, the CDR3 is TGTGCCAGCAGCCAAGATCTCGCAGGGGGCACGCATGGCTACACCTTC. It yields the protein CASSQDLAGGTHGYTF.

V is TRBV4-1 and J is TRBJ1-4, with D possibly matching TRBD1 (5 bases). This CDR3 spans 15 amino acids. The ends were cut back, 0 bases at V and 3 bases at J, with 8 bases in the middle. Germline CDR1 is MGHRA and CDR2 is YSYEKL. The CDR3 nucleotides are TGCGCCAGCAGCCAAGAACCCAGGGCTAATGAAAAACTGTTTTTT. Amino acid sequence: CASSQEPRANEKLFF.

This clone was seen a handful of times. J is TRBJ2-2 and V is TRBV9, with D possibly being TRBD2 (7 bases). This CDR3 is built from 16 residues. CDR1 SGDLS and CDR2 YYNGEE come from the germline V gene. Trimming took off 4 bases at V and 6 bases at J, with 19 bases between the two ends. DNA for the CDR3: TGTGCCAGCAGCTCCCCGGGGGGCGGCGGCTCCGGGGAGCTGTTTTTT. This sequence encodes CASSSPGGGGSGELFF.

The V gene is TRBV6-5, the J gene TRBJ2-2; D is perhaps TRBD1 (7 bases). Germline CDR1 is MNHEY and CDR2 is SVGAGI. CDR3 length: 14 residues. V was clipped by 6 bases and J by 5 bases, with 13 bases between them. The CDR3 loop is CASREGARTGELFF. In DNA form, the CDR3 reads TGTGCCAGCAGGGAGGGGGCGCGAACCGGGGAGCTGTTTTTT.

The chain couples TRBV5-1 to TRBJ2-2; D gene unclear. Trimming removed 0 bases from V and 2 bases from J, with 8 bases in between. This CDR3 is built from 15 residues. The V gene's germline CDR1 is SGHRS and CDR2 YFSETQ. In nucleotides, the CDR3 is TGCGCCAGCAGCTTGGGAGAGGTAAACACCGGGGAGCTGTTTTTT. Translating gives CASSLGEVNTGELFF.

V and J are TRBV11-1 and TRBJ2-3; 9 bases agree with TRBD2. This CDR3 has 15 residues. Germline V CDR1 and CDR2: SGHAT, FQDESV (reference sequence). With V trimmed by 8 bases and J by 4 bases, 10 bases remained unmatched. CDR3 sequence reads: CASGQARGGSDTQYF. In DNA form, the CDR3 reads TGTGCCAGCGGCCAAGCGCGGGGGGGATCAGATACGCAGTATTTT.

This clone was counted a few times. V is TRBV4-2 and J is TRBJ2-2; D not certain. This CDR3 contains 14 residues. The ends were cut back, 4 bases at V and 0 bases at J, with 6 bases in the middle. Germline V lookup: CDR1 LGHNA, CDR2 YNFKEQ. CDR3 nucleotides: TGTGCCAGCAGCCTTAATCCGAACACCGGGGAGCTGTTTTTT. It codes for CASSLNPNTGELFF.

The chain has TRBV7-9 and TRBJ2-7; the D gene is possibly TRBD1 (6 bases). V was shortened by 5 bases and J by 2 bases, with 10 bases between the two germline ends. The length of the CDR3 is 13 residues. Looked up from germline, CDR1 is SEHNR and CDR2 is FQNEAQ (reference sequence). CDR3 DNA: TGTGCCAGCAGCAGGACAGCCACCTACGAGCAGTACTTC. Translating it yields CASSRTATYEQYF.

This chain uses TRBV5-6 with TRBJ2-3, with D possibly being TRBD1 (5 bases). Trimming took off 0 bases at V and 0 bases at J, with 14 bases between the two ends. CDR3 length equals 17 residues. The germline V gene has CDR1 SGHDT and CDR2 YYEEEE. The CDR3 sequence is CASSLGVTVTSTDTQYF. The CDR3 DNA reads TGTGCCAGCAGCTTGGGGGTGACAGTTACTAGCACAGATACGCAGTATTTT.

This chain connects TRBV5-1 to TRBJ1-1, with a possible D match to TRBD1 (6 bases). The length of the CDR3 is 15 residues. V was clipped by 4 bases and J by 0 bases, with 13 bases between them. Germline loops: CDR1 SGHRS, CDR2 YFSETQ. CDR3 DNA: TGCGCCAGCAGCGGAACAGGGATCGTGAACACTGAAGCTTTCTTT. Amino acid sequence: CASSGTGIVNTEAFF.

The genes are TRBV28 and TRBJ1-6; TRBD1 matches 8 bases. Germline CDR1 is MDHEN and CDR2 is SYDVKM. This CDR3 contains 14 residues. V lost 3 bases to trimming and J lost 10 bases; unmatched junction nucleotides: 5. The CDR3 DNA reads TGTGCCAGCAGTTTCAATAACAGGGGGTCACCCCTCCACTTT. This translates into CASSFNNRGSPLHF. Looking up the rest from reference TRBV28 and TRBJ1-6 gives the full variable domain: DVKVTQSSRYLVKRTGEKVFLECVQDMDHENMFWYRQDPGLGLRLIYFSYDVKMKEKGDIPEGYSVSREKKERFSLILESASTNQTSMYLCASSFNNRGSPLHFGNGTRLTVT.

The chain has TRBV4-1 and TRBJ2-6, with TRBD1 matching over 8 bases. Germline-derived CDR1 and CDR2 are MGHRA and YSYEKL. V was clipped by 9 bases and J by 3 bases; unmatched bases: 7. The CDR3 loop spans 15 amino acids. The CDR3 loop is CASCATGVGANVLTF. The CDR3 coding sequence is TGCGCCAGTTGCGCGACAGGGGTTGGGGCCAACGTCCTGACTTTC.

This chain links TRBV5-6 with TRBJ2-1; unclear D gene. V was clipped by 4 bases and J by 6 bases, with 14 bases between them. CDR1 is SGHDT and CDR2 is YYEEEE in the germline V gene. This CDR3 is 14 amino acids long. The CDR3 region has the DNA TGTGCCAGCAGCCGCCCACAACCCCGCAATGAGCAGTTCTTC. Amino acids: CASSRPQPRNEQFF.

This rearrangement joins TRBV5-4 to TRBJ2-1, with 8 bases that match TRBD2. Germline trimming cut 2 bases from V and 4 bases from J; bases unmatched to any gene: 8. This CDR3 is built from 16 residues. Germline CDR1 SGHNT, CDR2 YYREEE (reference sequence). The CDR3 coding sequence is TGTGCCAGCAGCTTTGGGGCGGGGGGAAATTACAATGAGCAGTTCTTC. As protein: CASSFGAGGNYNEQFF.

CDR3 sequence: CASSDHGGALETQYF. CDR3 nucleotides: TGTGCCAGCAGTGATCACGGGGGGGCTTTGGAGACCCAGTACTTC. The chain couples TRBV6-1 to TRBJ2-5; 8 bases map to TRBD2. The CDR3 extends over 15 amino acids. Trimming at V came to 3 bases and at J to 5 bases, leaving 8 bases not matched to a gene. From germline, CDR1 is MNHNS and CDR2 SASEGT.

The CDR3 is CSVVNPDRGQTQYF. DNA for the CDR3: TGCAGCGTTGTAAATCCAGACAGGGGGCAGACCCAGTACTTC. The chain couples TRBV29-1 to TRBJ2-5; 10 nucleotides agree with TRBD1. The germline V gene has CDR1 SQVTM and CDR2 ANQGSEA. Germline trimming cut 4 bases from V and 6 bases from J; bases unmatched to any gene: 8. The CDR3 loop spans 14 amino acids.

The chain employs TRBV11-2 and TRBJ2-1, with 9 bases that match TRBD2. Germline V gene lookup returns CDR1 SGHAT and CDR2 FQNNGV. This CDR3 is 19 amino acids long. J lost 9 bases, V lost 3 bases, and 21 bases had no gene match. CDR3 region: CASSLGTWTSEGDLGEQFF. The CDR3 coding sequence is TGTGCCAGCAGCTTGGGAACCTGGACTAGCGAAGGGGATCTGGGTGAGCAGTTCTTC.

The J gene is TRBJ1-4, the V gene TRBV19; D uncertain. The V end was cut by 0 bases, the J end by 10 bases, with 9 bases between. The V gene's germline CDR1 is LNHDA and CDR2 SQIVND (reference sequence). The CDR3 consists of 13 residues. For the CDR3, the DNA is TGTGCCAGTAGTATAGACCTGTCCGGAAAACTGTTTTTT. Translation: CASSIDLSGKLFF.

V gene TRBV19 combines with J gene TRBJ2-3; D perhaps matches TRBD1 (6 bases). The CDR3 consists of 15 residues. In germline, CDR1 is LNHDA, CDR2 SQIVND (reference sequence). Trimming stripped 5 bases from V and 5 bases from J, with 17 bases between. CDR3 region: CASSETGQGEDTQYF. The DNA of the CDR3 is TGTGCCAGTAGTGAAACAGGGCAAGGGGAAGATACGCAGTATTTT.

V and J are TRBV7-7 and TRBJ2-5; tentative D call: TRBD2 (5 bases). CDR3 length equals 14 residues. V lost 5 bases to trimming and J lost 1 base, with 11 bases between them. In germline, CDR1 is SSHAT, CDR2 FNYEAQ (reference sequence). The CDR3 nucleotides read TGTGCCAGCAGCCCGAGCGGCCTCCAAGAGACCCAGTACTTC. Protein sequence: CASSPSGLQETQYF.

The chain has TRBV6-5 and TRBJ1-1; possibly TRBD1 for D (6 bases). The V end lost 11 bases, the J end lost 1 base, and 8 bases lay between the germline ends. This CDR3 has 11 amino acids. Germline CDR1 MNHEY, CDR2 SVGAGI. CDR3 loop: CASQGNTEAFF. Written as DNA, the CDR3 is TGTGCCTCACAGGGGAACACTGAAGCTTTCTTT.

The J gene is TRBJ2-7, the V gene TRBV5-4; 8 nucleotides agree with TRBD1. The V gene's germline CDR1 is SGHNT and CDR2 YYREEE (reference sequence). The CDR3 length is 15 residues. Germline trimming cut 4 bases from V and 0 bases from J; bases unmatched to any gene: 6. CDR3 sequence (DNA): TGTGCCAGCAGCCGGGACAGGTTGAGCTCCTACGAGCAGTACTTC. Translated: CASSRDRLSSYEQYF.

This clone has only one observation. V gene TRBV6-1 combines with J gene TRBJ2-7; 9 bases map to TRBD2. The germline V gene encodes CDR1 MNHNS and CDR2 SASEGT. CDR3 length equals 16 residues. The junction had 8 bases not matched to a gene; V was cut back by 3 bases and J by 2 bases. CDR3 bases: TGTGCCAGCAGTGATCAGGAGCGGGGGGTCACCTACGAGCAGTACTTC. Protein sequence: CASSDQERGVTYEQYF.

V usage is TRBV4-1 and J usage is TRBJ2-3; TRBD2 matches at 14 bases. CDR1 and CDR2 from the germline V gene are MGHRA and YSYEKL. The trim removed 3 bases at V and 7 bases at J, leaving 6 bases unmatched. This CDR3 contains 16 residues. CDR3 loop: CASSQGGLAGANTQYF. The CDR3 DNA sequence: TGCGCCAGCAGCCAGGGGGGACTAGCGGGGGCCAATACGCAGTATTTT.

This clone was found a few times. The CDR3 sequence is CASSLGTAFVNEKLFF. CDR3 coding DNA: TGTGCCAGCAGCCTCGGGACAGCGTTCGTAAATGAAAAACTGTTTTTT. The J gene is TRBJ1-4, the V gene TRBV5-5; 7 bases match TRBD1. CDR1 and CDR2 from the germline V gene are SGHKS and YYEKEE (reference sequence). J lost 5 bases, V lost 4 bases, and 11 bases had no gene match. The CDR3 totals 16 residues.

The chain joins TRBV10-2 to TRBJ1-2; D might be TRBD1 (5 bases). This CDR3 is built from 15 residues. Germline V gene lookup returns CDR1 WSHSY and CDR2 SAAADI. The V gene lost 3 bases and the J gene lost 2 bases, with 13 bases spanning the gap. The CDR3 protein is CASSDGGRQNYGYTF. The CDR3 coding sequence is TGCGCCAGCAGTGACGGGGGTAGACAAAACTATGGCTACACCTTC.

This chain joins TRBV4-2 and TRBJ2-1; 8 bases are shared with TRBD1. The germline V gene encodes CDR1 LGHNA and CDR2 YNFKEQ. Trimming removed 1 base from V and 6 bases from J; junction bases left unmatched: 5. The CDR3 runs 15 residues. CDR3 protein: CASSQATTGGNEQFF. The CDR3, as DNA: TGTGCCAGCAGCCAAGCAACCACAGGGGGCAATGAGCAGTTCTTC.

The V call is TRBV7-3, the J call TRBJ1-5; 11 bases line up with TRBD1. This CDR3 comprises 14 residues. From germline, CDR1 is SGHTA and CDR2 FQGTGA. Germline trimming cut 5 bases from V and 7 bases from J; bases unmatched to any gene: 4. In nucleotides, the CDR3 is TGTGCCAGCAGCCGGACAGGGGGCGGGCAGCCCCAGCATTTT. Translation gives CASSRTGGGQPQHF.

The rearrangement uses TRBV5-4 and TRBJ2-7; 9 positions match TRBD2. This CDR3 is built from 15 residues. CDR1 and CDR2 (germline): SGHNT, YYREEE (reference sequence). J gave up 1 base and V 0 bases, and 2 bases lay outside the gene matches. The CDR3 DNA sequence: TGTGCCAGCAGCTTGGCAGCGGGGGGATCCTACGAGCAGTACTTC. Protein product: CASSLAAGGSYEQYF.

This clone was seen more than once but under ten times. The rearrangement uses TRBV18 and TRBJ1-5, with D hard to call. Germline V gene data show CDR1 as KGHSH and CDR2 as LQKENI. The ends were cut back, 2 bases at V and 0 bases at J, with 2 bases in the middle. The CDR3 contains 13 residues. This chain's CDR3 is CASSPYSNQPQHF. The DNA for the CDR3 is TGTGCCAGCTCACCATATAGCAATCAGCCCCAGCATTTT.